A selection of T cell receptor beta chains follows, all from one sample in a study of beta chain features in type 1 diabetes. Method: immunoSEQ multiplex PCR; TCRdb's copy keeps in-frame clones and lacks some. The top ten hold 0.55% to 0.75% of the sample, which has under 200,000 clones, 7.5% to 10% seen once. Specimen: central memory CD4+ T cells from blood. The receptor set was obtained from a young man in good health. Each CDR3 is given with its conserved first and last residue. Each record gives: J gene, V gene, D gene, clone size, CDR3 protein. D genes are given only for firm matches. Clone size, where shown, is once, few, many, or a class for clones that have expanded.

TRBJ2-2 | TRBV19 | - | few | CASSIRSGVRTGELFF
TRBJ2-1 | TRBV7-2 | - | - | CASSFTGVGGEQFF
TRBJ1-1 | TRBV2 | - | - | CASMNLRAEAFF
TRBJ2-1 | TRBV9 | TRBD2 | - | CASSATRGGLDEQFF
TRBJ1-1 | TRBV5-4 | TRBD1 | few | CASSSRMGQGHTEAFF
TRBJ1-6 | TRBV4-3 | - | few | CASSQERQNSPLHF
TRBJ2-5 | TRBV9 | TRBD2 | - | CASSVEGSGGETQYF
TRBJ2-6 | TRBV27 | - | - | CASRRGANVLTF
TRBJ2-7 | TRBV29-1 | TRBD1 | many | CSVGQGSGYEQYF
TRBJ1-5 | TRBV18 | TRBD1 | few | CASSPRGDSQQPQHF
TRBJ2-1 | TRBV4-3 | TRBD2 | few | CASSQKAGGSRDEQFF
TRBJ1-1 | TRBV20-1 | - | many | CSAQGEAFF
TRBJ1-6 | TRBV30 | - | - | CAFAGGNSPLHF
TRBJ2-3 | TRBV7-9 | TRBD1 | few | CASSSGQGYSTDTQYF
TRBJ2-5 | TRBV11-2 | TRBD2 | few | CASKTSGKGQETQYF
TRBJ2-2 | TRBV10-3 | - | few | CAISESIGRGAGELFF
TRBJ2-3 | TRBV5-1 | TRBD1 | - | CASSISGTGTDTQYF
TRBJ1-5 | TRBV15 | TRBD1 | few | CATSRGGGTQPQHF
TRBJ2-1 | TRBV9 | TRBD2 | few | CASSVAAGVRNEQFF
TRBJ2-7 | TRBV18 | TRBD2 | - | CASSPPGLAGYEQYF
TRBJ1-5 | TRBV14 | - | - | CASSPGQHQPQHF
TRBJ1-1 | TRBV30 | - | - | CAWSVSRVGTEAFF
TRBJ2-3 | TRBV7-2 | - | - | CASSLSRRRGTTDTQYF
TRBJ2-1 | TRBV19 | TRBD1 | - | CASSSFTGGNEQFF
TRBJ2-1 | TRBV29-1 | - | many | CSVETFPQVEQFF
TRBJ2-2 | TRBV11-2 | TRBD2 | few | CASSRRTSGRFNTGELFF
TRBJ2-7 | TRBV5-5 | TRBD2 | many | CASSRGGYEQYF
TRBJ1-3 | TRBV10-2 | - | few | CASIPPGGNTIYF
TRBJ2-7 | TRBV28 | TRBD1 | few | CASSGPRGISYEQYF